One sample yielded the 22 T cell receptor beta chains listed below, sequenced in a study of lymphopenia after photon versus proton radiotherapy. Produced via immunoSEQ multiplex PCR; TCRdb's table is partial and in-frame only. The sample lists about 65,000 clones; over 70% were seen once. This specimen consisted of peripheral blood, obtained from a patient treated with proton-based radiotherapy. The receptors originated from a man of 80 years or more with esophageal cancer.

The rearrangement uses TRBV29-1 and TRBJ2-6, with 7 bases lining up with TRBD1. CDR3 length: 16 residues. Germline V gene lookup returns CDR1 SQVTM and CDR2 ANQGSEA. V dropped 7 bases and J dropped 0; count of bases not matched to a gene: 9. CDR3 DNA sequence: TGCAGCGAAAGACAGGGTGGGAACTCTGGGGCCAACGTCCTGACTTTC. Protein sequence: CSERQGGNSGANVLTF. Combining the CDR3 with reference TRBV29-1 and TRBJ2-6 gives the whole variable domain SAVISQKPSRDICQRGTSLTIQCQVDSQVTMMFWYRQQPGQSLTLIATANQGSEATYESGFVIDKFPISRPNLTFSTLTVSNMSPEDSSIYLCSERQGGNSGANVLTFGAGSRLTVL.

The chain employs TRBV6-5 and TRBJ2-2; TRBD2 is a possible D gene (7 bases). This CDR3 has 14 amino acids. V was pared by 4 bases and J by 6 bases, with 12 bases between. CDR1 MNHEY and CDR2 SVGAGI come from the germline V gene. The CDR3 here is CASSWGAGAGELFF. The CDR3 region has the DNA TGTGCCAGCAGTTGGGGGGCGGGAGCCGGGGAGCTGTTTTTT.

The CDR3 coding sequence is TGTGCCAGCTCACCCTCGACTGGATTGGGAAACACCATATATTTT. Protein product: CASSPSTGLGNTIYF. This sequence joins TRBV18 and TRBJ1-3; D not certain. The CDR3 is made up of 15 amino acids. Trimming cost V 3 bases and J 4 bases, with 13 bases left between them. The germline gives CDR1 KGHSH, CDR2 LQKENI.

V gene TRBV5-4 combines with J gene TRBJ1-2; 7 bases align to TRBD1. Per the germline V gene, CDR1 is SGHNT and CDR2 is YYREEE (reference sequence). This CDR3 has 14 amino acids. The ends lost 1 base at V and 6 bases at J; junction bases unmatched: 6. The CDR3 reads CASSLWHRGDGYTF. The CDR3 DNA follows: TGTGCCAGCAGCTTGTGGCACAGGGGTGATGGCTACACCTTC.

The rearrangement uses TRBV18 and TRBJ2-3, with 9 bases fitting TRBD1. The CDR3 runs 15 residues. CDR1 and CDR2 from the germline V gene are KGHSH and LQKENI. Losses at the gene ends were 6 bases for V and 8 bases for J; bases not matched to a gene: 12. The CDR3 here is CASSPERGQGITQYF. DNA of the CDR3: TGTGCCAGCTCCCCGGAGAGGGGACAGGGCATTACGCAGTATTTT.

In regard to this clone: The sample contains more than one DNA sequence encoding this CDR3. CDR3 loop: CASSRQGTEQFF. CDR3 nucleotides: TGCGCCAGCAGCCGACAGGGGACTGAGCAGTTCTTC. V usage is TRBV5-1 and J usage is TRBJ2-1; 8 positions match TRBD1. CDR1 and CDR2 from the germline V gene are SGHRS and YFSETQ. The CDR3 sequence is 12 residues long. After removal of 4 bases from V and 9 bases from J, the junction contained 3 bases not matched to a gene.

The V gene is TRBV5-6, the J gene TRBJ2-7, with 10 nucleotides matching TRBD1. Germline V CDR1 and CDR2: SGHDT, YYEEEE. The CDR3 loop spans 15 amino acids. J lost 1 base, V lost 3 bases, and 4 bases had no gene match. The CDR3 reads CASSWDRGYSYEQYF. DNA for the CDR3: TGTGCCAGCAGCTGGGACAGGGGATATTCCTACGAGCAGTACTTC. The whole variable domain, filled in from reference TRBV5-6 and TRBJ2-7, reads DAGVTQSPTHLIKTRGQQVTLRCSPKSGHDTVSWYQQALGQGPQFIFQYYEEEERQRGNFPDRFSGHQFPNYSSELNVNALLLGDSALYLCASSWDRGYSYEQYFGPGTRLTVT.

This sequence joins TRBV9 and TRBJ2-7; tentatively, D is TRBD2 (6 bases). The V end lost 0 bases, the J end lost 0 bases, and 7 bases lay between the germline ends. The length of the CDR3 is 14 residues. CDR1 and CDR2 from the germline V gene are SGDLS and YYNGEE. CDR3 amino acids: CASSVGGVSYEQYF. DNA for the CDR3: TGTGCCAGCAGCGTAGGGGGGGTCTCCTACGAGCAGTACTTC.

V usage is TRBV27 and J usage is TRBJ2-2, with a possible D match to TRBD2 (5 bases). The V and J ends lost 5 bases and 5 bases respectively, with 15 bases between them. There are 15 residues in the CDR3. The germline gives CDR1 MNHEY, CDR2 SMNVEV (reference sequence). CDR3 sequence reads: CASSQDFLPTGELFF. The CDR3 DNA reads TGTGCCAGCAGTCAGGACTTCTTGCCGACCGGGGAGCTGTTTTTT.

This clone was observed a single time. The chain joins TRBV9 to TRBJ2-5, with a tentative D call TRBD2 (5 bases). The CDR3 is 12 amino acids. V lost 1 base to trimming and J lost 5 bases, with 6 bases between them. Germline values: CDR1 SGDLS, CDR2 YYNGEE. CDR3 loop: CASSVSGETQYF. The CDR3 nucleotides read TGTGCCAGCAGCGTATCGGGGGAGACCCAGTACTTC. The whole variable domain, remainder taken from reference TRBV9 and TRBJ2-5, is DSGVTQTPKHLITATGQRVTLRCSPRSGDLSVYWYQQSLDQGLQFLIQYYNGEERAKGNILERFSAQQFPDLHSELNLSSLELGDSALYFCASSVSGETQYFGPGTRLLVL.

The count of this clone is one. V gene TRBV7-9 combines with J gene TRBJ2-1; no definite D call. The V end was cut by 5 bases, the J end by 7 bases, with 9 bases between. CDR3 length equals 12 residues. Germline V lookup: CDR1 SEHNR, CDR2 FQNEAQ (reference sequence). CDR3: CASSRYINEQFF. In DNA form, the CDR3 reads TGTGCCAGCAGCCGCTACATAAATGAGCAGTTCTTC.

This clone was seen a single time. The chain links TRBV30 to TRBJ1-6, with 7 positions matching TRBD1. The CDR3 consists of 15 residues. Losses at the gene ends were 1 base for V and 3 bases for J; bases not matched to a gene: 3. Germline V lookup: CDR1 GTSNPN, CDR2 SVGIG (reference sequence). This CDR3 is CAWSAGGGYNSPLHF. The CDR3 DNA sequence: TGTGCCTGGAGTGCAGGGGGGGGCTATAATTCACCCCTCCACTTT.

V gene TRBV7-2 combines with J gene TRBJ1-3; D remains unclear. CDR3 length: 14 amino acids. Trimming cost V 6 bases and J 4 bases, with 13 bases left between them. The germline CDR1 and CDR2 sequences are SGHTA and FQGNSA. This CDR3 reads CASRADLMGNTIYF. The CDR3, as DNA: TGTGCCAGCAGGGCGGACCTCATGGGAAACACCATATATTTT.

This sequence joins TRBV11-2 and TRBJ2-1; TRBD2 matches at 7 bases. V was pared by 3 bases and J by 10 bases, with 12 bases of the junction left unmatched. This CDR3 is built from 15 residues. Germline V gene lookup returns CDR1 SGHAT and CDR2 FQNNGV. The CDR3 sequence is CASSFYQRDLGEQFF. The CDR3 region has the DNA TGTGCCAGCAGCTTTTATCAGCGGGATTTGGGGGAGCAGTTCTTC.

This sequence joins TRBV19 and TRBJ2-1; a weak D match, TRBD1 (7 bases). Germline V gene sequence: CDR1 LNHDA, CDR2 SQIVND (reference sequence). CDR3 size: 14 residues. V lost 7 bases, J lost 4 bases, and 14 bases lay in between. The CDR3 loop is CASTGGFSYNEQFF. CDR3 nucleotides: TGTGCCAGTACAGGGGGGTTCTCTTACAATGAGCAGTTCTTC.

This sequence joins TRBV19 and TRBJ2-1; 10 bases fit TRBD2. The V segment lost 5 bases and the J segment 14 bases; nucleotides outside the gene matches: 15. The CDR3 spans 15 residues. Per germline, CDR1 LNHDA and CDR2 SQIVND (reference sequence). The CDR3 DNA is TGTGCCAGTAGTGTACAACCGGGACTAGCGCTGCACGAGTTCTTC. Protein sequence: CASSVQPGLALHEFF.

This clone is a singleton in its sample. The chain has TRBV9 and TRBJ2-1, with 8 positions matching TRBD2. From germline, CDR1 is SGDLS and CDR2 YYNGEE. There are 14 residues in the CDR3. V shed 0 bases, J shed 4 bases, and the junction held 0 bases outside the gene matches. The CDR3 nucleotides read TGTGCCAGCAGCGTAGGCGGGGGGTACAATGAGCAGTTCTTC. Encoded protein: CASSVGGGYNEQFF.

This clone was seen once. V gene TRBV5-8 combines with J gene TRBJ2-2; TRBD2 might be the D (6 bases). Germline CDR1 reads SGHTS; CDR2 reads YDEGEE. Trimming left V 2 bases short and J 0 bases short, with 14 bases between. This CDR3 has 17 residues. This CDR3 reads CASSFPLEGTNTGELFF. Here the CDR3 DNA reads TGTGCCAGCAGCTTCCCTCTGGAGGGCACGAACACCGGGGAGCTGTTTTTT.

This chain connects TRBV4-1 to TRBJ2-5; 9 bases match TRBD1. The V and J ends lost 4 bases and 2 bases, in that order; junction bases with no gene match: 8. There are 16 residues in the CDR3. Germline CDR1 and CDR2: MGHRA and YSYEKL. CDR3 sequence reads: CASSPEDRGEQETQYF. CDR3 nucleotides: TGCGCCAGCAGCCCCGAGGACAGGGGCGAGCAAGAGACCCAGTACTTC.

This sequence joins TRBV6-1 and TRBJ1-5; D is unclear. The CDR3 is made up of 13 amino acids. The germline V gene has CDR1 MNHNS and CDR2 SASEGT. V was trimmed by 2 bases and J by 4 bases, leaving 6 bases between them. CDR3 region: CASSEQINQPQHF. The DNA for the CDR3 is TGTGCCAGCAGTGAACAGATTAATCAGCCCCAGCATTTT.

The chain carries TRBV27 and TRBJ1-1, with 10 nucleotides matching TRBD1. Germline trimming cut 6 bases from V and 3 bases from J; bases unmatched to any gene: 4. The CDR3 runs 14 residues. In germline, CDR1 is MNHEY, CDR2 SMNVEV (reference sequence). The CDR3 region has the DNA TGTGCCAGCAGCCTAGGGACAGGGGACACTGAAGCTTTCTTT. Translated, it gives CASSLGTGDTEAFF.

This rearrangement joins TRBV4-2 to TRBJ2-5, with D perhaps matching TRBD1 (6 bases). CDR3 length: 19 amino acids. Germline V gene lookup returns CDR1 LGHNA and CDR2 YNFKEQ. V was clipped by 0 bases and J by 0 bases, with 20 bases between them. Written as DNA, the CDR3 is TGTGCCAGCAGCCAAGATGGTTCTTTTGGCAGGGGACACCAAGAGACCCAGTACTTC. This codes for CASSQDGSFGRGHQETQYF.